This T cell receptor (beta chain) originates from a study of shared T cell receptors in the human thymus. Clones were read by immunoSEQ multiplex PCR, and TCRdb kept only the in-frame ones, dropping some. The top ten hold more than 0.009% of the sample, which has hundreds of thousands of clones, roughly 86% seen once. CDR3 length: 14 amino acids. Germline CDR1 is SGHVS and CDR2 is FQNEAQ. V was pared by 3 bases and J by 0 bases, with 6 bases between. These data were also reused for a study on human thymus T cells. In that study: Healthy Finnish infants undergoing corrective surgery for congenital heart defects were used as donors.

The sequence was collected from a boy younger than two with a congenital heart defect. The rearrangement uses TRBV7-8 and TRBJ1-3; possible D gene TRBD1, 5 bases. The sequenced material came from thymocytes. CDR3 nucleotide sequence: TGTGCCAGCAGCTTGGACACCTCTGGAAACACCATATATTTT. Its protein is CASSLDTSGNTIYF.